This TCR beta chain is from a study of OX40 agonist ivuxolimab in advanced cancers. Study background: Patients undergoing dose escalation presented with hepatocellular carcinoma, melanoma, renal cell or head and neck cancer. Points from the study as a whole: Also present in some nonresponders was a low level of normalized T-cell clonal expansion.

Generated by immunoSEQ multiplex PCR, the TCRdb table keeps only in-frame clones and is missing some. The sample has roughly 90,000 clones, 85% to 90% seen once. Remarks on this clone: Its cognate antigen is unknown.

CDR1 SGDLS and CDR2 YYNGEE come from the germline V gene. With 0 bases removed from V and 7 bases from J, the gap between germline ends came to 8 bases. The CDR3 is 12 amino acids. Autoimmune disease history or systemic immunosuppression excluded patients. The sample here was CD4+ or CD8+ T cells sorted from blood, taken in a trial of the OX40 agonist ivuxolimab. The rearrangement joins TRBV9 to TRBJ2-7; no reliable D call. The receptor was isolated from an adult with an advanced solid tumor such as melanoma, head and neck, liver or kidney cancer. The CDR3 sequence: CASSVALGEQYF. For the CDR3, the DNA is TGTGCCAGCAGCGTAGCTTTGGGGGAGCAGTACTTC.